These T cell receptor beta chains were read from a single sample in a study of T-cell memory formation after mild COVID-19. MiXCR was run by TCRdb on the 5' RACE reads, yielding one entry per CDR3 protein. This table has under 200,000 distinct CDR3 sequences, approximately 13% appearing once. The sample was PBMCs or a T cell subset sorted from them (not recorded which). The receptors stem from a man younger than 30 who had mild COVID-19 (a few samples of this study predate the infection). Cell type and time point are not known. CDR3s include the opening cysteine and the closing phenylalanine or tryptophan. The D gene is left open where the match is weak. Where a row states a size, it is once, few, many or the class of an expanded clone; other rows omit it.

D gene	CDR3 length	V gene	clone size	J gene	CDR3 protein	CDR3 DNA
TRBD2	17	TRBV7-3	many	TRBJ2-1	CASSFALTSGAGHEQFF	TGTGCCAGCAGCTTCGCGCTTACTAGCGGGGCCGGCCATGAGCAGTTCTTC
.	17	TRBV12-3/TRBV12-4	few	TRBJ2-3	CASSFWGSEGVEDTQYF	TGTGCCAGCAGTTTTTGGGGTAGCGAAGGGGTCGAGGATACGCAGTATTTT
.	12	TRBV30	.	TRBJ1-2	CAWSGQSNGYTF	TGTGCCTGGAGTGGCCAGTCAAATGGCTACACCTTC
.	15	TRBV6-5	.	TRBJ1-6	CASSSLLLGNSPLHF	TGTGCCAGCAGCTCTCTTTTACTGGGCAATTCACCCCTCCACTTT
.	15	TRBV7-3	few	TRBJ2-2	CASSSDRSNTGELFF	TGTGCCAGCAGCTCCGACCGATCGAACACCGGGGAGCTGTTTTTT
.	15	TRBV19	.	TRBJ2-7	CASSPERQTLTQQYF	TGTGCCAGTAGTCCCGAGAGACAGACCCTTACGCAGCAGTACTTC
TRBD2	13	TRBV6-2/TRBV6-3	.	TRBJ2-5	CASRRGGFETQYF	TGTGCCAGCAGGCGGGGGGGCTTTGAGACCCAGTACTTC
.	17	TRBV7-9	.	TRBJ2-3	CASSLAVSRASTDTQYF	TGTGCCAGCAGCTTAGCAGTTTCGCGGGCTAGCACAGATACGCAGTATTTT
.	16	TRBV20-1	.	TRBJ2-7	CSARYLRGSSSYEQYF	TGCAGTGCTAGATATCTGCGGGGTTCTAGCTCCTACGAGCAGTACTTC
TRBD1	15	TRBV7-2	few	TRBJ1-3	CASSWDRLSGNTIYF	TGTGCCAGCAGCTGGGACAGGCTCTCTGGAAACACCATATATTTT
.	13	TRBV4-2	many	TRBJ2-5	CASSQVVQETQYF	TGTGCCAGCAGCCAAGTGGTGCAGGAGACCCAGTACTTC
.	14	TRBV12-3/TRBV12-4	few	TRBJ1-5	CASSFGHTNQPQHF	TGTGCCAGCAGTTTTGGACATACCAATCAGCCCCAGCATTTT
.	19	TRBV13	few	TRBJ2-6	CASSLGGGRRLSGANVLTF	TGTGCCAGCAGCTTAGGCGGGGGCAGGAGACTCTCTGGGGCCAACGTCCTGACTTTC
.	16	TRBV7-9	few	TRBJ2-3	CASSLAGGTFTDTQYF	TGTGCCAGCAGCTTAGCCGGCGGAACTTTTACAGATACGCAGTATTTT
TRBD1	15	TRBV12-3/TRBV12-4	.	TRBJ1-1	CASSLDNQGATEAFF	TGTGCCAGCAGTTTAGACAACCAGGGGGCCACTGAAGCTTTCTTT
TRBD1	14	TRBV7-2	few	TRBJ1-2	CASRGTGGAVGYTF	TGTGCCAGCCGGGGGACAGGGGGTGCGGTTGGCTACACCTTC
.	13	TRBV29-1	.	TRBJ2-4	CSVEQGGKNIQYF	TGCAGCGTTGAACAGGGGGGCAAAAACATTCAGTACTTC
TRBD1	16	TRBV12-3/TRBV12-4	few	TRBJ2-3	CASSLGGQGLRDTQYF	TGTGCCAGCAGTTTAGGGGGACAGGGGCTTAGAGATACGCAGTATTTT
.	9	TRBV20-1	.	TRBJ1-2	CSATDGYTF	TGCAGTGCTACGGATGGCTACACCTTC
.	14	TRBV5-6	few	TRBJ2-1	CASSIGLLYNEQFF	TGTGCCAGCAGCATAGGACTTTTATACAATGAGCAGTTCTTC
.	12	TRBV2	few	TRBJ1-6	CASNRGNSPLHF	TGTGCCAGCAATAGGGGGAATTCACCCCTCCACTTT
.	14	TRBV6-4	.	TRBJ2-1	CASSDVTSYNEQFF	TGTGCCAGCAGTGACGTAACGTCGTACAATGAGCAGTTCTTC
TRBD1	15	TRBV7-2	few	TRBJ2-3	CASSPHRGSTDTQYF	TGTGCCAGCAGCCCCCACAGGGGCAGCACAGATACGCAGTATTTT
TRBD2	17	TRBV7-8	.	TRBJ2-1	CASSFGPAGGPFNEQFF	TGTGCCAGCAGCTTTGGTCCAGCGGGGGGGCCCTTCAATGAGCAGTTCTTC
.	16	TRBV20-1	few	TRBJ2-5	CSARDLPGRFQETQYF	TGCAGTGCTAGAGATCTGCCCGGCAGGTTTCAAGAGACCCAGTACTTC